This T cell receptor (beta chain) was captured by sequencing in a study of human T cells and chemical hapten exposure. Germline trimming cut 8 bases from V and 2 bases from J; bases unmatched to any gene: 6. CDR1 is MDHEN, CDR2 SYDVKM, per germline. The length of the CDR3 is 14 residues. To note about this clonotype: Its antigen remains unidentified.

Study findings and constraints: DPC sensitization produced no change in TCRs with frequency above 1 in 1000.

Individual cDNA molecules had unique molecular identifiers attached to them by the library. TCRdb re-derived calls from the reads in MiXCR, one entry per CDR3 protein. The sample has around 120,000 distinct CDR3 sequences, roughly 8.5% seen once. Unfractionated whole blood was the source of the extracted total RNA. Sequencing was done on a sample of whole blood. V usage is TRBV28 and J usage is TRBJ2-1; TRBD2 matches at 7 bases. This clonotype was obtained from a human donor in good health. Some clones in this sample may be carry-over from other donors' samples. CDR3 in amino acids: CASLAGSPYNEQFF. CDR3 in DNA: TGTGCCAGCTTAGCGGGTTCGCCCTACAATGAGCAGTTCTTC.